This T cell receptor (beta chain) was sequenced for a study of tumor and adjacent non-tumor tissue in lung cancer. The template was RNA from unsorted bulk tissue. This non-tumor lung sample came from over 3 cm beyond the tumor edge. The library came from three nested PCR rounds adapted from ARM-PCR protocols. MiXCR was run by TCRdb on the multiplex PCR reads, yielding one entry per CDR3 protein. The profile shows 48,000 or so distinct CDR3 sequences, 55% to 65% of them singletons. CDR3 length equals 14 residues. The germline V gene encodes CDR1 MNHEY and CDR2 SVGAGI. Concerning this clonotype: The target antigen is unknown. The junction departs from germline at one end; a sequencing error may be responsible.

Study results and caveats: Compared with tumor, normal lung showed significantly lower TCR diversity. Higher tumor TCR diversity was associated with shorter survival.

Sequencing was done on a sample of distant non-tumor lung tissue. The chain combines TRBV6-5 with TRBJ1-6; no firm D call. This sequence was found in a woman in her 70s with non-small cell lung cancer. CDR3 loop: CVSRKAERNSPLHF. DNA for the CDR3: TGTGTCAGCAGGAAGGCAGAGCGTAATTCACCCCTCCACTTT.